A selection of T cell receptor beta chains follows, all from one sample in a study of CD8 T cells in ankylosing spondylitis. TCRdb analysed the 5' RACE reads with MiXCR anew, one entry per CDR3 protein. In the table there are 150,000 to 200,000 distinct CDR3 sequences, under 14% of which are singletons. The sample taken for sequencing was blood, either unsorted or a sorted T cell fraction (not recorded which). Source of these receptors: a male donor with ankylosing spondylitis or in good health (not recorded which). The CDR3 runs from the conserved cysteine through the conserved F or W. A D gene is named only where the DNA matches it firmly. Clone sizes are given selectively: once, few, many, or a class where the clone is expanded.

V	size	D	J	CDR3	DNA
TRBV28	many	NA	TRBJ1-2	CASSDGDYGYTF	TGTGCCAGCAGTGACGGGGACTATGGCTACACCTTC
TRBV5-1	few	TRBD2	TRBJ2-2	CASSLGTSGRTNTGELFF	TGCGCCAGCAGCTTAGGGACTAGCGGGAGGACGAACACCGGGGAGCTGTTTTTT
TRBV2	few	NA	TRBJ2-5	CASRALRGQLETQYF	TGTGCCAGCAGGGCTCTGCGGGGACAGCTGGAGACCCAGTACTTC
TRBV7-8	few	TRBD1	TRBJ2-7	CASSSDREFPYEQYF	TGTGCCAGCAGCTCCGACAGGGAGTTCCCCTACGAGCAGTACTTC
TRBV10-2	many	NA	TRBJ2-2	CASSKAGGYAGELFF	TGCGCCAGCAGTAAGGCAGGGGGGTACGCCGGGGAGCTGTTTTTT
TRBV5-1	many	NA	TRBJ2-3	CASSLSKRSTDTQYF	TGCGCCAGCAGCTTGAGCAAGCGGAGCACAGATACGCAGTATTTT
TRBV7-8	many	TRBD2	TRBJ2-6	CASSSFGLAVSGANVLTF	TGTGCCAGCAGCTCTTTTGGACTAGCAGTCTCTGGGGCCAACGTCCTGACTTTC
TRBV9	many	NA	TRBJ2-1	CASSVAATYNEQFF	TGTGCCAGCAGCGTAGCGGCCACCTACAATGAGCAGTTCTTC
TRBV5-6	many	NA	TRBJ1-1	CASSLYDLGPMNTEAFF	TGTGCCAGCAGCTTGTATGATTTGGGACCGATGAACACTGAAGCTTTCTTT
TRBV5-1	few	TRBD2	TRBJ2-1	CASSFSNSGSDEQFF	TGCGCCAGCAGCTTCTCCAATAGCGGGAGTGATGAGCAGTTCTTC
TRBV5-1	many	NA	TRBJ2-1	CASREGSYNEQFF	TGCGCCAGCAGGGAGGGCTCCTACAATGAGCAGTTCTTC
TRBV12-3/TRBV12-4	many	TRBD1	TRBJ2-3	CASSRDRGPDTQYF	TGTGCCAGCAGTAGGGACAGGGGCCCAGATACGCAGTATTTT
TRBV5-1	many	NA	TRBJ1-4	CASSLAPGINEKLFF	TGCGCCAGCAGCTTGGCTCCAGGTATTAATGAAAAACTGTTTTTT
TRBV5-1	many	NA	TRBJ1-2	CASSLGSGSNYGYTF	TGCGCCAGCAGCTTGGGCTCCGGAAGCAACTATGGCTACACCTTC
TRBV20-1	NA	TRBD2	TRBJ2-3	CSAGGSSGGSTDTQYF	TGCAGTGCTGGGGGGTCTAGCGGGGGCTCAACAGATACGCAGTATTTT
TRBV4-2	many	NA	TRBJ1-1	CASSRGENTEAFF	TGTGCCAGCAGCCGAGGGGAAAACACTGAAGCTTTCTTT